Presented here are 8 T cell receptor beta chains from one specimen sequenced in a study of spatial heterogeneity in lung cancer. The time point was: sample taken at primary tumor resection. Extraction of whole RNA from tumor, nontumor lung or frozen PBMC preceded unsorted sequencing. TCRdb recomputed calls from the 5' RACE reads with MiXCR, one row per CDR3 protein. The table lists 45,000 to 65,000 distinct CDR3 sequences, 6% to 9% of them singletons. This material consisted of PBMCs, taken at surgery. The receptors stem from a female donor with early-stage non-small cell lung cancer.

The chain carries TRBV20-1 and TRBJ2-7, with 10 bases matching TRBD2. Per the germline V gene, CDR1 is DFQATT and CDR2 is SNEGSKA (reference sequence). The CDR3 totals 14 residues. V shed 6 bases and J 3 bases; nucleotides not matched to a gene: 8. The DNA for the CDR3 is TGCAGTGCCCCAGACCCTAGCGGGGGCTACGAGCAGTACTTC. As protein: CSAPDPSGGYEQYF.

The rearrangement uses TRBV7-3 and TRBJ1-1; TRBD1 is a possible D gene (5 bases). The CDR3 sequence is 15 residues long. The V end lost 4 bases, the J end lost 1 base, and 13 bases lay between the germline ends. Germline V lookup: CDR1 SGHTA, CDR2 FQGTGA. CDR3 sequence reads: CASSSSPGGNTEAFF. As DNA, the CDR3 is TGTGCCAGCAGCTCCTCCCCGGGGGGGAACACTGAAGCTTTCTTT.

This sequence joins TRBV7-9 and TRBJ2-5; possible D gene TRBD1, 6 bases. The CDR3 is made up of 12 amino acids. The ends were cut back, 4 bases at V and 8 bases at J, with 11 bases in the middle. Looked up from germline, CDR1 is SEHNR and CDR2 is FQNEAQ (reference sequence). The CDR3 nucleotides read TGTGCCAGCAGCTCAGCCAGGGGAACCCAGTACTTC. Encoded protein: CASSSARGTQYF.

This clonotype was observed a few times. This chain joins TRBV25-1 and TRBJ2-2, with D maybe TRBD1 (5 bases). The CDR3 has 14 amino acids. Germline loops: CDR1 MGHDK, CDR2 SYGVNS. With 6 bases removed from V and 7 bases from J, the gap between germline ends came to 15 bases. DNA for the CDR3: TGTGCCAGCAGAGAGACAGATTCGAGCGGGGAGCTGTTTTTT. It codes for CASRETDSSGELFF.

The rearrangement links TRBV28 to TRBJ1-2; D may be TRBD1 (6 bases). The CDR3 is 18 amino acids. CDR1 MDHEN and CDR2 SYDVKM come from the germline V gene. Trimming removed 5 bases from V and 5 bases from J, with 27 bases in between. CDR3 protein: CASSAGTPTLQGRYGYTF. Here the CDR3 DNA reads TGTGCCAGCAGTGCCGGGACACCCACCCTTCAGGGGAGGTATGGCTACACCTTC.

CDR3 coding DNA: TGTGCCAGCAGTTTGACTAGCGCGATAGAGACCCAGTACTTC. It specifies CASSLTSAIETQYF. The chain has TRBV7-8 and TRBJ2-5; 8 positions match TRBD2. V shed 6 bases, J shed 4 bases, and the junction held 7 bases outside the gene matches. CDR3 length: 14 residues. The germline V gene encodes CDR1 SGHVS and CDR2 FQNEAQ. Full variable domain (remainder filled in from reference TRBV7-8 and TRBJ2-5): GAGVSQSPRYKVAKRGQDVALRCDPISGHVSLFWYQQALGQGPEFLTYFQNEAQLDKSGLPSDRFFAERPEGSVSTLKIQRTQQEDSAVYLCASSLTSAIETQYFGPGTRLLVL.

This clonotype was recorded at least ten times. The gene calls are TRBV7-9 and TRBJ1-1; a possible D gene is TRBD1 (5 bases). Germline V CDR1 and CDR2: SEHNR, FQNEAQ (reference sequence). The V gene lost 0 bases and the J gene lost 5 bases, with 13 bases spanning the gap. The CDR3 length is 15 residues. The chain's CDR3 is CASSLARFGGTEAFF. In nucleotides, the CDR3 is TGTGCCAGCAGCTTAGCCCGGTTTGGGGGGACTGAAGCTTTCTTT. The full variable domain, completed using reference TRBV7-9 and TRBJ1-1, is DTGVSQNPRHKITKRGQNVTFRCDPISEHNRLYWYRQTLGQGPEFLTYFQNEAQLEKSRLLSDRFSAERPKGSFSTLEIQRTEQGDSAMYLCASSLARFGGTEAFFGQGTRLTVV.

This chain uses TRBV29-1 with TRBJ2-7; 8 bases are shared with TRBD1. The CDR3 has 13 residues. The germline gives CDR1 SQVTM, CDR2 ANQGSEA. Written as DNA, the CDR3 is TGCAGTGTAGGACAGGGACGTTCCTACGAGCAGTACTTC. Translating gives CSVGQGRSYEQYF.